These 5 T cell receptor beta chains share one sample of origin, sequenced in a study of T cells in Graves' hyperthyroidism and ophthalmopathy. TCR beta CDR3 regions were amplified from RNA transcripts. TCR CDR3 underwent first-round RT-PCR with the HTBI primer set. TCRdb called the multiplex PCR reads again in MiXCR, with one record for every CDR3 protein. The table shows around 620,000 distinct CDR3 sequences, with approximately 15% occurring only once. The sample consisted of blood. The receptors were sampled from a woman aged 18-35 years with Graves' ophthalmopathy.

The rearrangement links TRBV20-1 to TRBJ1-2; perhaps TRBD1 as D (5 bases). The CDR3 totals 14 residues. CDR1 and CDR2 (germline): DFQATT, SNEGSKA (reference sequence). With 1 base removed from V and 2 bases from J, the gap between germline ends came to 11 bases. The DNA of the CDR3 is TGCAGTGCTAGAGGGCTACAGGTCAACTATGGCTACACCTTC. Translation: CSARGLQVNYGYTF.

The sample holds many counts of this clonotype. The CDR3 spells CASSLVPDLRETQYF. DNA of the CDR3: TGTGCCAGCAGCTTGGTTCCGGACCTTCGGGAGACCCAGTACTTC. The rearrangement uses TRBV5-6 and TRBJ2-5, with D uncertain. V shed 0 bases and J shed 5 bases, with 14 bases lying between them. The CDR3 runs to 15 residues. Germline loops: CDR1 SGHDT, CDR2 YYEEEE.

V usage is TRBV11-3 and J usage is TRBJ2-1; 10 nucleotides agree with TRBD2. The junction had 14 bases not matched to a gene; V was cut back by 6 bases and J by 9 bases. The length of the CDR3 is 16 residues. From germline, CDR1 is SGHNT and CDR2 YENEEA. This CDR3 reads CASSQVSSSGSSEQFF. CDR3 nucleotides: TGTGCCAGCAGTCAAGTCAGTTCTAGCGGGAGCAGTGAGCAGTTCTTC.

This clonotype was observed at least ten times. This chain connects TRBV11-3 to TRBJ2-2; no firm D call. Trimming took off 0 bases at V and 1 base at J, with 6 bases between the two ends. Germline V gene sequence: CDR1 SGHNT, CDR2 YENEEA. There are 15 residues in the CDR3. The CDR3, as DNA: TGTGCCAGCAGCTTAGATCTCGTGAACACCGGGGAGCTGTTTTTT. This codes for CASSLDLVNTGELFF.

The CDR3 spells CASSAQGWPEAFF. The CDR3 coding sequence is TGTGCCAGTAGTGCACAGGGTTGGCCTGAAGCTTTCTTT. The rearrangement joins TRBV19 to TRBJ1-1; perhaps TRBD1 as D (6 bases). Germline V gene data show CDR1 as LNHDA and CDR2 as SQIVND (reference sequence). The CDR3 is 13 residues long. Between the trimmed V and J ends, which lost 5 bases and 6 bases, there was a span of 13 bases.